This TCR beta chain was observed in a study of blood T cell repertoires in COVID-19. Looking at the study overall: Samples taken during acute and convalescent COVID-19 were collected in the United States, Italy and Spain.

Original processing notes: How many nucleated cells were present was estimated from reference gene primer amplification. Data came from immunoSEQ multiplex PCR; TCRdb stores just in-frame clones and leaves some out. From that table come the V and J calls and clone size; the DNA was used to work out D and trimming. The repertoire holds 130,000 or so clones, with approximately 77% as singletons. V was trimmed by 2 bases and J by 5 bases, leaving 8 bases between them. Looked up from germline, CDR1 is KGHSH and CDR2 is LQKENI. This CDR3 is built from 13 residues. The gene calls are TRBV18 and TRBJ2-3; maybe TRBD1 (6 bases). The receptor was derived from a man older than 75 with acute or convalescent COVID-19. The sequenced sample was peripheral blood. CDR3 loop: CASSPDRRDTQYF. In DNA, the CDR3 is TGTGCCAGCTCACCAGACAGGCGAGATACGCAGTATTTT. Based on the CDR3 plus reference TRBV18 and TRBJ2-3, the full variable domain is NAGVMQNPRHLVRRRGQEARLRCSPMKGHSHVYWYRQLPEEGLKFMVYLQKENIIDESGMPKERFSAEFPKEGPSILRIQQVVRGDSAAYFCASSPDRRDTQYFGPGTRLTVL.